Presented here are 25 T cell receptor beta chains from one specimen sequenced in a study of T cells in narcolepsy. The protocol was immunoSEQ multiplex PCR, while the TCRdb copy is restricted to in-frame clones and leaves out a portion. The data hold about 13,000 clones, with roughly 91% observed a single time. Sequencing used CD45RA- memory CD4+ T cells from PBMCs. The receptors were sampled from a human donor with narcolepsy.

The genes are TRBV6-1 and TRBJ2-1, with TRBD1 identical over 9 bases. CDR3 length: 15 residues. Trimming removed 6 bases from V and 5 bases from J; junction bases left unmatched: 8. Per germline, CDR1 MNHNS and CDR2 SASEGT. This CDR3 is CASRTGTGWNNEQFF. The CDR3 coding sequence is TGTGCCAGCAGGACCGGGACAGGGTGGAACAATGAGCAGTTCTTC.

This clone appeared once. This sample also contains other DNA sequences that code for the same CDR3. This chain uses TRBV27 with TRBJ1-6; TRBD1 might be the D (5 bases). Between the trimmed V and J ends, which lost 2 bases and 6 bases, there was a span of 11 bases. In germline, CDR1 is MNHEY, CDR2 SMNVEV (reference sequence). This CDR3 spans 15 amino acids. DNA of the CDR3: TGTGCCAGCAGTTTAGGGGGGACGGGTAATTCACCCCTCCACTTT. This translates into CASSLGGTGNSPLHF.

The chain links TRBV20-1 to TRBJ2-1; D is unresolved. The germline gives CDR1 DFQATT, CDR2 SNEGSKA (reference sequence). This CDR3 region has 10 residues. Trimming left V 3 bases short and J 10 bases short, with 7 bases between. CDR3 in DNA: TGCAGTGCTAGTATCGTAGAGCAGTTCTTC. Its translation: CSASIVEQFF.

The V call is TRBV19, the J call TRBJ2-5, with 8 bases lining up with TRBD1. The end of the DNA fits TRBJ2-7 better, so the J call may be wrong. The germline V gene encodes CDR1 LNHDA and CDR2 SQIVND (reference sequence). This CDR3 is 15 amino acids long. This CDR3 is CASGERRQGTYEQYF. CDR3 in DNA: TGTGCCAGTGGGGAAAGAAGACAGGGGACCTACGAGCAGTACTTC.

J is TRBJ1-1 and V is TRBV2; TRBD1 might be the D (6 bases). Trimming removed 6 bases at V and 5 bases at J, with 13 bases between. Germline V gene lookup returns CDR1 SNHLY and CDR2 FYNNEI. The CDR3 length is 13 residues. CDR3 amino acids: CASSGRGLTEAFF. The CDR3 nucleotides are TGTGCCAGCAGCGGGAGGGGGTTAACTGAAGCTTTCTTT.

The rearrangement links TRBV6-5 to TRBJ2-3, with unresolved D. Germline values: CDR1 MNHEY, CDR2 SVGAGI. Between the trimmed V and J ends, which lost 2 bases and 4 bases, there was a span of 13 bases. CDR3 length: 15 residues. CDR3 DNA: TGTGCCAGCAGTTACCGTTTAGACTTTGCAGATACGCAGTATTTT. Its translation: CASSYRLDFADTQYF.

This chain connects TRBV18 to TRBJ1-2, with D unresolved. Trimming took 3 bases from V and 8 from J, leaving 16 bases between them. Germline V CDR1 and CDR2: KGHSH, LQKENI. The CDR3 has 14 residues. The CDR3 sequence: CASSPSGGLGGYTF. The CDR3 bases are TGTGCCAGCTCACCGAGTGGAGGGTTAGGGGGCTACACCTTC.

This clone was detected once. This sequence joins TRBV6-1 and TRBJ1-5, with D uncertain. CDR1 MNHNS and CDR2 SASEGT come from the germline V gene. V gave up 6 bases and J gave up 0 bases, with 12 bases separating them. There are 15 residues in the CDR3. CDR3: CASRETDYSNQPQHF. The CDR3 nucleotides are TGTGCCAGCAGGGAAACAGATTATAGCAATCAGCCCCAGCATTTT.

This sequence joins TRBV11-3 and TRBJ2-3, with a tentative D call TRBD1 (5 bases). Germline V gene sequence: CDR1 SGHNT, CDR2 YENEEA. The CDR3 has 14 amino acids. Trimming cost V 5 bases and J 4 bases, with 13 bases left between them. CDR3 loop: CASSPRPGPDTQYF. Written as DNA, the CDR3 is TGTGCCAGCAGCCCTCGGCCAGGGCCAGATACGCAGTATTTT.

The rearrangement uses TRBV7-9 and TRBJ2-2; no reliable D call. The CDR3 sequence is 14 residues long. Germline assignment: CDR1 SEHNR and CDR2 FQNEAQ (reference sequence). V was clipped by 7 bases and J by 4 bases, with 13 bases between them. CDR3 residues: CASNHFAGTGELFF. CDR3 bases: TGTGCCAGCAACCACTTCGCTGGCACCGGGGAGCTGTTTTTT.

This clone was seen just once. V and J are TRBV28 and TRBJ1-2, with 9 bases fitting TRBD1. The CDR3 runs 15 residues. Germline-derived CDR1 and CDR2 are MDHEN and SYDVKM. Germline trimming cut 4 bases from V and 8 bases from J; bases unmatched to any gene: 11. CDR3: CASSSQGQGTGGYTF. CDR3 sequence (DNA): TGTGCCAGCAGTTCCCAGGGACAGGGAACGGGCGGCTACACCTTC.

The DNA of the CDR3 is TGTGCCAGCACAATTTCGGCGGGTGGATCGGGTGAGCAGTTCTTC. This sequence encodes CASTISAGGSGEQFF. The chain joins TRBV7-8 to TRBJ2-1; a possible D gene is TRBD2 (5 bases). The V gene lost 7 bases and the J gene lost 9 bases, with 22 bases spanning the gap. Per the germline V gene, CDR1 is SGHVS and CDR2 is FQNEAQ. This CDR3 is 15 amino acids long.

About this clone itself: One junction end disagrees with the germline gene, perhaps due to a read error. This chain connects TRBV28 to TRBJ2-7; 14 bases align to TRBD2. CDR1 is MDHEN, CDR2 SYDVKM, per germline. The CDR3 extends over 15 amino acids. CDR3 nucleotide sequence: TGTGCCAGCAGTGACGGGACTAGCGGGAGTTACGAGCTGTACTTC. This translates into CASSDGTSGSYELYF.

CDR3 in amino acids: CASTRGLQGMLDYGYTF. The CDR3, as DNA: TGTGCCAGCACCAGAGGCCTACAGGGGATGTTGGACTATGGCTACACCTTC. The V and J genes are TRBV7-9 and TRBJ1-2; 7 bases fit TRBD1. J lost 3 bases, V lost 7 bases, and 17 bases had no gene match. The CDR3 sequence is 17 residues long. In germline, CDR1 is SEHNR, CDR2 FQNEAQ (reference sequence).

The chain is built from TRBV11-1 and TRBJ2-5; tentative D call: TRBD2 (5 bases). The end of the DNA aligns better with TRBJ2-7, so the J call may be wrong. The CDR3 spans 11 residues. From germline, CDR1 is SGHAT and CDR2 FQDESV (reference sequence). The CDR3 loop reads CASRLVDEQYF. The DNA for the CDR3 is TGTGCCAGCAGACTAGTTGACGAGCAGTACTTC.

CDR3 sequence reads: CASRLAGGGNTQYF. In DNA form, the CDR3 reads TGTGCCAGCCGACTAGCGGGAGGGGGAAATACGCAGTATTTT. The rearrangement links TRBV6-5 to TRBJ2-3; 14 bases are shared with TRBD2. CDR3 size: 14 residues. V was clipped by 8 bases and J by 7 bases; unmatched bases: 5. Per germline, CDR1 MNHEY and CDR2 SVGAGI.

The chain carries TRBV4-1 and TRBJ2-1; the match to TRBD2 covers 12 bases. Per the germline V gene, CDR1 is MGHRA and CDR2 is YSYEKL. The length of the CDR3 is 17 residues. V lost 4 bases to trimming and J lost 7 bases; unmatched junction nucleotides: 11. The CDR3 loop reads CASSLLVTSGSGNEQFF. Here the CDR3 DNA reads TGCGCCAGCAGCCTTCTCGTGACTAGCGGGAGTGGAAATGAGCAGTTCTTC.

The rearrangement links TRBV6-1 to TRBJ2-7; weak D call: TRBD1 (5 bases). V was cut by 1 base and J by 4 bases, with 17 bases left in between. Germline CDR1 is MNHNS and CDR2 is SASEGT. This CDR3 has 16 amino acids. CDR3 protein: CASSEGPGALRYEQYF. As DNA, the CDR3 is TGTGCCAGCAGTGAAGGGCCTGGGGCTTTAAGATACGAGCAGTACTTC.

This clone has just one count. The chain carries TRBV11-3 and TRBJ2-3; D remains unclear. V lost 2 bases and J lost 0, with 9 bases in between. Germline CDR1 and CDR2: SGHNT and YENEEA. The CDR3 spans 15 residues. Here the CDR3 reads CASSLRHLSTDTQYF. CDR3 in DNA: TGTGCCAGCAGCTTACGACACCTTAGCACAGATACGCAGTATTTT.

The V and J genes are TRBV18 and TRBJ1-2; possibly TRBD1 for D (6 bases). The CDR3 runs 15 residues. Germline V gene data show CDR1 as KGHSH and CDR2 as LQKENI. Trimming cost V 6 bases and J 8 bases, with 22 bases left between them. CDR3 region: CASSPKQGLGYGYTF. As DNA, the CDR3 is TGTGCCAGCTCTCCAAAACAGGGATTGGGGTACGGCTACACCTTC. The full variable domain, rest sourced from reference TRBV18 and TRBJ1-2, is NAGVMQNPRHLVRRRGQEARLRCSPMKGHSHVYWYRQLPEEGLKFMVYLQKENIIDESGMPKERFSAEFPKEGPSILRIQQVVRGDSAAYFCASSPKQGLGYGYTFGSGTRLTVV.

This chain links TRBV6-1 with TRBJ2-7; D is possibly TRBD1 (6 bases). The CDR3 contains 13 residues. Germline loops: CDR1 MNHNS, CDR2 SASEGT. The germline V and J ends were trimmed by 6 bases and 7 bases, with 16 bases remaining between them. The DNA of the CDR3 is TGTGCCAGCAGCTACAGGGCCCTAGGAGAGCAGTACTTC. Translation gives CASSYRALGEQYF.

A note on this clone: The identical CDR3 is also encoded by other nucleotide sequences in the sample. In DNA form, the CDR3 reads TGTGCCAGCAGGTGGGGAGAAATGAGCACCGGGGAGCTGTTTTTT. As protein: CASRWGEMSTGELFF. V gene TRBV2 combines with J gene TRBJ2-2; D is possibly TRBD2 (5 bases). V lost 6 bases, J lost 4 bases, and 15 bases lay in between. CDR3 length: 15 amino acids. Germline loops: CDR1 SNHLY, CDR2 FYNNEI.

Only one count was recorded for this clone. This rearrangement joins TRBV5-1 to TRBJ2-5; TRBD2 agrees at 9 bases. The CDR3 is 15 residues long. Germline loops: CDR1 SGHRS, CDR2 YFSETQ. Trimming at V came to 4 bases and at J to 3 bases, leaving 7 bases not matched to a gene. In DNA, the CDR3 is TGCGCCAGCAGCCGAGGGGCGGGAGGGGAAGAGACCCAGTACTTC. Residues: CASSRGAGGEETQYF.

A few counts support this clone. V is TRBV19 and J is TRBJ1-3; 7 bases agree with TRBD1. The CDR3 length is 13 residues. Per the germline V gene, CDR1 is LNHDA and CDR2 is SQIVND (reference sequence). V gave up 9 bases and J gave up 1 base; unmatched junction bases: 3. CDR3 sequence (DNA): TGTGCCAGCCGGGGACAGTCTGGAAACACCATATATTTT. Its translation: CASRGQSGNTIYF. Full variable domain (missing parts from reference TRBV19 and TRBJ1-3): DGGITQSPKYLFRKEGQNVTLSCEQNLNHDAMYWYRQDPGQGLRLIYYSQIVNDFQKGDIAEGYSVSREKKESFPLTVTSAQKNPTAFYLCASRGQSGNTIYFGEGSWLTVV.

The rearrangement joins TRBV27 to TRBJ1-2; possible D gene TRBD1, 5 bases. The CDR3 extends over 14 amino acids. Looked up from germline, CDR1 is MNHEY and CDR2 is SMNVEV (reference sequence). Trimming stripped 6 bases from V and 7 bases from J, with 18 bases between. The CDR3 bases are TGTGCCAGCAGGTCGGGGGAGAGGCTTTTTGGCTACACCTTC. Protein product: CASRSGERLFGYTF.